This TCR beta chain was identified in a study of shared clonotypes between healthy human individuals (dated by TCRdb to about 2020). Regarding the research as a whole: The cohort included a few men and a couple of women between 18 and 49 years of age. For each donor, CD4 naive and CD4 memory were each given three plates, CD8 naive was given two plates, and CD8 memory was given one plate. Blood TCR repertoires of roughly 5 healthy adults were deeply sequenced to estimate repertoire size and the extent of clonotype sharing between individuals. To increase sequencing depth and limit assay-specific biases, different laboratories used diverse techniques to prepare libraries and sequence TCR repertoires. Leukapheresis yielded between about 0.94 and 9.5 billion PBMCs per donor. Overall results and qualifications from the work: Sampling was restricted to blood, and TCR repertoires in tissue are likely to differ from TCR repertoires in blood. Naive subsets generally had larger estimated clonotype richness than memory subsets did. Higher generation probabilities were observed for clonotypes shared by all four sorted-subset donors than for non-shared clonotypes. Rarefaction of sorted-subset datasets indicated incomplete sequencing despite the large sequencing depth. Based on pairwise subsampling, the degree of clonotype sharing among donors was expected to be affected by sequencing depth. The small number of donors limited the genetic and exposure-history diversity represented. Around 5% of naive CD4, more than 3% of naive CD8, approximately 2% of memory CD4, and more than 0.35% of memory CD8 clonotypes were shared across several donors.

Comment on this clone: It has no known antigen specificity. No much larger clone exists at a distance of one base, and base qualities are not known.

Healthy HIV-negative adults with no recently reported acute infections or vaccinations were included as donors. Only Caucasian adults living in Nashville, Tennessee, USA were represented among the donors. CD4+ T cells were enriched by magnetic negative selection, after which naive cells were positively selected on CD45RA and the negative fraction was taken as the memory subset. Blood was obtained by leukapheresis, after which PBMCs were separated by Ficoll-Histopaque density gradient centrifugation and cryopreserved in liquid nitrogen vapor phase. Analytical flow cytometry was used to check the purity and quantity of each magnetically sorted T cell population. From each sorted fraction, genomic DNA was isolated and quantified by UV absorbance on a Nanodrop 2000c. Using the deep immunoSEQ assay, multiplex PCR amplified TCR CDR3 regions from genomic DNA. For each cell subset, the extracted genomic DNA was distributed evenly across all wells of several immunoSEQ 96-well plates, and each plate served as one replicate. Each replicate PCR for sorted subsets received roughly 200 ng genomic DNA, equal to about 29,000 T cell genomes. The purified libraries were quantified using a Qubit 3.0 fluorometer, sized with a Bioanalyzer 2100, and then quantified again using the KAPA Library Quantification kit. Every immunoSEQ 96-well plate was sequenced on a dedicated single-read 150-cycle Illumina NextSeq 550 flow cell. Concerning the study's data processing: Because only junctional sequences without quality scores were contained in the immunoSEQ output, filtering matching that applied to full-length reads could not be performed. To assign V/J genes and CDR3, sequences were annotated using PyIR, a Python wrapper for IgBLAST v1.9, with IMGT germline references. Reads were removed for weak V/J assignments (E-value above 1e-6), missing CDR3, stop codons, out-of-frame junctions, or ambiguous translated residues. V3J clonotypes were defined by identical inferred V gene, J gene, and CDR3 amino acid sequence. The percentage overlap between two repertoires was calculated by dividing the number of shared unique clonotypes by the size of the smaller repertoire. Richness of each repertoire was evaluated using RTK rarefaction, the Chao1 estimator, and Recon v2.1 estimates of unobserved clonotypes. OLGA was used to compute generation probabilities for all TCRbeta clonotypes that the gDNA method yielded from a few donors. Sourced from immuneACCESS, this table was stored by TCRdb with only in-frame sequences that have V and J called. A share of the clones is absent; for the studies checked, an unresolved V gene accounts for under half, and the remainder has no known explanation. V, J and clone size were drawn from that table, and D and trimming were deduced from the DNA. The sample includes a few million clones, with 90% to 95% observed a single time. The ten largest make up about 0.37% of the sample.

V and J are trimmed by 2 bases and 5 bases, and the gene matches miss 7 bases of the junction. The CDR3, from cysteine to phenylalanine, totals 16 residues. Of the read, only the CDR3 DNA is kept; its 48 bases are in frame from base 1. The germline V gene sets CDR1 to SGHVS and CDR2 to FNYEAQ. The specimen was naive CD4+ T cells from PBMCs. In the paper's terms, the cell subset or site label means: CD45RA+ positively selected. The clonotype originates from a man between 18 and 35 years old in good health. Some clones in this sample may be carry-over from other donors' samples. The chain was built from TRBV7-6 and TRBJ2-3; 10 bases in the middle match TRBD2. The CDR3 region reads CASSLSPSGSRDTQYF. In nucleotide form, the sequence is TGTGCCAGCAGCTTATCCCCTAGCGGGAGTCGAGATACGCAGTATTTT.